This TCR beta chain originates from a study of blood T cell repertoires in COVID-19. Study summary: The samples span acute and convalescent COVID-19 from the United States, Italy and Spain.

Per the authors' pipeline: Scientists estimated how many nucleated cells there were by amplifying reference gene primers. The repertoire was sequenced with immunoSEQ multiplex PCR; TCRdb's copy has only in-frame clones and lacks some. The V and J calls and clone size were taken over from that table, and D and trimming were inferred from the DNA. Of around 310,000 clones listed, about nine tenths are singletons. The CDR3 runs 12 residues. The V gene's germline CDR1 is SEHNR and CDR2 FQNEAQ (reference sequence). Trimming removed 1 base from V and 12 bases from J, with 10 bases in between. The age range of participants was roughly 18 to 90 years, with residence in about 25 US areas. Before being deemed recovered, Cohort 3 donors had two negative PCRs, clearance, or symptom resolution.

The chain joins TRBV7-9 to TRBJ2-1; D remains unclear. The specimen sequenced was PBMCs or T cells enriched from blood (not recorded which). The receptor comes from a woman aged 25-40 years who had recovered from COVID-19. The CDR3 DNA is TGTGCCAGCAGCTTAGAAAGTTTCGGGCAGTTCTTC. This codes for CASSLESFGQFF.